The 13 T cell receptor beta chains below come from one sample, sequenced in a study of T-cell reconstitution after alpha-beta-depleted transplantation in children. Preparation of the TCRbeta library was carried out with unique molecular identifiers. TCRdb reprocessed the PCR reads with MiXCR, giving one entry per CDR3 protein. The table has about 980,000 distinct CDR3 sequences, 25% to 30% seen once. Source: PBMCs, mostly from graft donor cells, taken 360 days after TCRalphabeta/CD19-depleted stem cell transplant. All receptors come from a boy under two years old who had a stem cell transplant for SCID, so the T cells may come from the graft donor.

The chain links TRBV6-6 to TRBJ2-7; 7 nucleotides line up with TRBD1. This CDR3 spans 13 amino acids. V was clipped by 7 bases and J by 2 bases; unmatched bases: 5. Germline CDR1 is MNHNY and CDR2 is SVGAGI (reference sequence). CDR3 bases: TGTGCCAGCACCCGGACAGGACCCTACGAGCAGTACTTC. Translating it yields CASTRTGPYEQYF.

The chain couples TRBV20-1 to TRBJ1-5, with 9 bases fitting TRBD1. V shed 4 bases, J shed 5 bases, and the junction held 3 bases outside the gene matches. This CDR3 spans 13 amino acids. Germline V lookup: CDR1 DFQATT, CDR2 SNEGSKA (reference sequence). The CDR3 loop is CSANRGLDQPQHF. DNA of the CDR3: TGCAGTGCTAACAGGGGGCTCGATCAGCCCCAGCATTTT.

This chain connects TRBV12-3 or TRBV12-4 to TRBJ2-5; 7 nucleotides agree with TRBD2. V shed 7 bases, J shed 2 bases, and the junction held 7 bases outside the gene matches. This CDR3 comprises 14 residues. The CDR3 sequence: CASTPRTRQETQYF. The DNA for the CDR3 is TGTGCCAGCACCCCAAGGACTAGGCAAGAGACCCAGTACTTC.

CDR3 in DNA: TGTGCCAGCAGTACCGGACACTATTTTATCATCTCTGGGGCCAACGTCCTGACTTTC. As protein: CASSTGHYFIISGANVLTF. V is TRBV6-2 or TRBV6-3 and J is TRBJ2-6; perhaps TRBD1 as D (5 bases). CDR1 is MNHEY and CDR2 is SVGEGT in the germline V gene. V was cut by 5 bases and J by 0 bases, with 20 bases left in between. The CDR3 has 19 amino acids.

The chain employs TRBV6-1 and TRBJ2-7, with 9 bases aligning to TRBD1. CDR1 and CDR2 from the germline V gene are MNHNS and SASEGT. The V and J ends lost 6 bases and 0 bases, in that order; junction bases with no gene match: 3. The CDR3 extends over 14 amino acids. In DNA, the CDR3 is TGTGCCAGCAGCTGGACAGGGGACTCCTACGAGCAGTACTTC. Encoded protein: CASSWTGDSYEQYF.

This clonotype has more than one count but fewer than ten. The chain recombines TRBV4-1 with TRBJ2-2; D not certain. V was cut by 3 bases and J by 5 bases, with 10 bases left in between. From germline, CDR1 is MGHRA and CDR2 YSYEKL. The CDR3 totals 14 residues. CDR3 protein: CASSQSPPTGELFF. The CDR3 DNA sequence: TGCGCCAGCAGCCAGAGTCCACCGACCGGGGAGCTGTTTTTT.

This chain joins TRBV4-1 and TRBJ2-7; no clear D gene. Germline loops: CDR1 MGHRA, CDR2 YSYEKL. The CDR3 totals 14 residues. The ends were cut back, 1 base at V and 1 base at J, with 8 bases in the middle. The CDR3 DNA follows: TGCGCCAGCAGCCAAGGAATTCCATCCTACGAGCAGTACTTC. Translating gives CASSQGIPSYEQYF.

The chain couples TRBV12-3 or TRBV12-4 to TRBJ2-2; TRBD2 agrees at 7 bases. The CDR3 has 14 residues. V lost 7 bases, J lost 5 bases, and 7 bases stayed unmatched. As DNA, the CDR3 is TGTGCCAGCAAAGGCCTAGCGGCGACCGGGGAGCTGTTTTTT. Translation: CASKGLAATGELFF.

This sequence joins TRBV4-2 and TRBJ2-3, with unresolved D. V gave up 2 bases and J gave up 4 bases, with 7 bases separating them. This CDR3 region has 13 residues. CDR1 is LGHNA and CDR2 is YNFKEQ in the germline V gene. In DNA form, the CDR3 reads TGTGCCAGCAGCCAAAGACTGTCAGATACGCAGTATTTT. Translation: CASSQRLSDTQYF.

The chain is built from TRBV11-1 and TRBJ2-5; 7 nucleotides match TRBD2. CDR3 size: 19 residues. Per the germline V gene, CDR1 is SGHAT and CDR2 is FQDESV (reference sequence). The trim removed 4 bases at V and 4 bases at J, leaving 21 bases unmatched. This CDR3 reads CASSSTVHPDLTGGETQYF. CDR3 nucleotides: TGTGCCAGCAGCTCTACGGTCCATCCGGACCTAACGGGGGGAGAGACCCAGTACTTC. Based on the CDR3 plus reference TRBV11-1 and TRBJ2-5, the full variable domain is EAEVAQSPRYKITEKSQAVAFWCDPISGHATLYWYRQILGQGPELLVQFQDESVVDDSQLPKDRFSAERLKGVDSTLKIQPAELGDSAMYLCASSSTVHPDLTGGETQYFGPGTRLLVL.

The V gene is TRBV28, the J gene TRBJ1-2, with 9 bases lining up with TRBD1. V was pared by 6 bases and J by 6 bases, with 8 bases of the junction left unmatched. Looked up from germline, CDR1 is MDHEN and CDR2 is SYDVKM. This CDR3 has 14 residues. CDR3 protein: CASRNLGTGNGYTF. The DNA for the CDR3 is TGTGCCAGCAGGAATCTCGGGACAGGGAATGGCTACACCTTC.

This CDR3 reads CASTKDRGHEKLFF. The CDR3 DNA reads TGTGCCAGCACTAAAGACAGGGGCCATGAAAAACTGTTTTTT. This chain links TRBV6-1 with TRBJ1-4; 8 bases agree with TRBD1. This CDR3 contains 14 residues. CDR1 is MNHNS and CDR2 is SASEGT in the germline V gene. V was pared by 7 bases and J by 6 bases, with 7 bases of the junction left unmatched.

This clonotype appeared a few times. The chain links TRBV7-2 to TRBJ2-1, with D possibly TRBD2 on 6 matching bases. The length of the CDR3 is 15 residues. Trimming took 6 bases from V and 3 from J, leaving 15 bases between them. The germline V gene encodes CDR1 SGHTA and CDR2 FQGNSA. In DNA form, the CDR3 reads TGTGCCAGCAGACTCCGGGACTCCAACTACAATGAGCAGTTCTTC. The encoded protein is CASRLRDSNYNEQFF.